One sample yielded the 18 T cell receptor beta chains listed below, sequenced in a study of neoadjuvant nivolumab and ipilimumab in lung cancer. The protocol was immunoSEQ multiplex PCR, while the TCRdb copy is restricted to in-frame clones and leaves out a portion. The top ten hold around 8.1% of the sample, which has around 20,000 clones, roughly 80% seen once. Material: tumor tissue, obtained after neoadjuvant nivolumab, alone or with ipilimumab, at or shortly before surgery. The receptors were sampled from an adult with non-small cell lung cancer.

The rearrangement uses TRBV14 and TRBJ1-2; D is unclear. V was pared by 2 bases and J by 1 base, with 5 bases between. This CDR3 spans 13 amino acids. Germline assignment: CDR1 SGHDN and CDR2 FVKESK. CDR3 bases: TGTGCCAGCAGCCAACAGTTTAACTATGGCTACACCTTC. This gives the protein CASSQQFNYGYTF.

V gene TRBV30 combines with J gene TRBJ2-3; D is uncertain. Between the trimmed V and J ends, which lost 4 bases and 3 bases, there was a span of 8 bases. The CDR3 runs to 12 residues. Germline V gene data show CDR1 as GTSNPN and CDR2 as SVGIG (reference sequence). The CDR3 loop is CAWIVLTDTQYF. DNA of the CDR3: TGTGCCTGGATAGTGCTAACAGATACGCAGTATTTT.

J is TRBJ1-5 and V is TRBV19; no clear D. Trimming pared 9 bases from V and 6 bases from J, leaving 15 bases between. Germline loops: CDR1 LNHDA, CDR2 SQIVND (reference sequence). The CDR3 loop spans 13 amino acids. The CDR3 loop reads CASQREGRQPQHF. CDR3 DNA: TGTGCCAGCCAAAGGGAAGGGCGTCAGCCCCAGCATTTT.

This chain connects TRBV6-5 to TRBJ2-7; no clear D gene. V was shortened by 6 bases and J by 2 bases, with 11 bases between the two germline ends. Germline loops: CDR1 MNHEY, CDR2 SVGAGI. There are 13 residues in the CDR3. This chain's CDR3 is CASSRASTYEQYF. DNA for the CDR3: TGTGCCAGCAGCCGGGCTAGTACCTACGAGCAGTACTTC.

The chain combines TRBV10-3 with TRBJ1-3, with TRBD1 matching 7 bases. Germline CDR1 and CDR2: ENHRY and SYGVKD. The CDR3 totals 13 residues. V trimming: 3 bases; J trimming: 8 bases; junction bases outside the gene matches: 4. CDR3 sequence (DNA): TGTGCCATCAGTGAAGGGGGCCGCGACACCATATATTTT. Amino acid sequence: CAISEGGRDTIYF.

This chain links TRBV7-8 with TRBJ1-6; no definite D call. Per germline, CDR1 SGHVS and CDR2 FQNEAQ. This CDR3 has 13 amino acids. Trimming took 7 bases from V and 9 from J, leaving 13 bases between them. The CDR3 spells CASNRGRGSPLHF. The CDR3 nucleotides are TGTGCCAGCAATCGAGGTCGCGGTTCACCCCTCCACTTT.

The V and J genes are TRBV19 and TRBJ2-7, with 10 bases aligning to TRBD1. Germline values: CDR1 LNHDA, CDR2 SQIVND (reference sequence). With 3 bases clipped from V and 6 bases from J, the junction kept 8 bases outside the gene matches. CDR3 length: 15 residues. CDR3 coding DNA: TGTGCCAGTAGTATCGTGGGACAGGGGAGTCGCGAGCAGTACTTC. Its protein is CASSIVGQGSREQYF. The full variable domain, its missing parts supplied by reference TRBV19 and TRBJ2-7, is DGGITQSPKYLFRKEGQNVTLSCEQNLNHDAMYWYRQDPGQGLRLIYYSQIVNDFQKGDIAEGYSVSREKKESFPLTVTSAQKNPTAFYLCASSIVGQGSREQYFGPGTRLTVT.

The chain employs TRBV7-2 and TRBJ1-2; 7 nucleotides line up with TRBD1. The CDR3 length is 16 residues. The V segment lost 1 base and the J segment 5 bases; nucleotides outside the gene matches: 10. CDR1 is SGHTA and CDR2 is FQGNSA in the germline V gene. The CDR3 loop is CASSLGGTGAKYGYTF. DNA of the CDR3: TGTGCCAGCAGCTTAGGCGGCACAGGGGCAAAGTATGGCTACACCTTC. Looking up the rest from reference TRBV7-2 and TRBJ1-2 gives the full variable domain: GAGVSQSPSNKVTEKGKDVELRCDPISGHTALYWYRQSLGQGLEFLIYFQGNSAPDKSGLPSDRFSAERTGGSVSTLTIQRTQQEDSAVYLCASSLGGTGAKYGYTFGSGTRLTVV.

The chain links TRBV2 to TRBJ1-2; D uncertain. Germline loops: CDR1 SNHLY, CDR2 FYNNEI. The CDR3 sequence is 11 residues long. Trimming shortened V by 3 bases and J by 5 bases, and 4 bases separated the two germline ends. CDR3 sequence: CASSEEYGYTF. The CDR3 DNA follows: TGTGCCAGCAGTGAGGAGTATGGCTACACCTTC.

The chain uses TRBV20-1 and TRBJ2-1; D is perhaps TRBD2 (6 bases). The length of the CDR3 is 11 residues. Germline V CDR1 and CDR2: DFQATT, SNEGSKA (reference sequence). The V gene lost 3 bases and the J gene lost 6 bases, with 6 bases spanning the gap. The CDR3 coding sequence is TGCAGTGCTAGCGGGGGCAATGAGCAGTTCTTC. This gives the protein CSASGGNEQFF.

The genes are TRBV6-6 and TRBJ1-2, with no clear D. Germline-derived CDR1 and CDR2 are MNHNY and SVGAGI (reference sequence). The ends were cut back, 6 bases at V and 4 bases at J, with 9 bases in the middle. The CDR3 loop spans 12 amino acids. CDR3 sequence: CASSPASYGYTF. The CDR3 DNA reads TGTGCCAGCAGCCCCGCGAGCTATGGCTACACCTTC.

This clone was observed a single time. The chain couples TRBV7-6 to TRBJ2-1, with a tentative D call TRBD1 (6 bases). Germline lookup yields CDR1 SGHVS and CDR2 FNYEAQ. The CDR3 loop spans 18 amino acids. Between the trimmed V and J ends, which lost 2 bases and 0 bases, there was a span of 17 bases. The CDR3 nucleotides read TGTGCCAGCAGCTTAAGGTCAGGGGTATTGAGCTCCTACAATGAGCAGTTCTTC. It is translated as CASSLRSGVLSSYNEQFF.

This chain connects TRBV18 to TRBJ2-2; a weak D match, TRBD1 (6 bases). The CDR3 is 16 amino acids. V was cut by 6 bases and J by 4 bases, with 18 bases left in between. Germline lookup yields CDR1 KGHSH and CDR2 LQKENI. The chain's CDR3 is CASSTRLQGITGELFF. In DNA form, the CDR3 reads TGTGCCAGCTCCACCAGACTGCAGGGGATCACCGGGGAGCTGTTTTTT.

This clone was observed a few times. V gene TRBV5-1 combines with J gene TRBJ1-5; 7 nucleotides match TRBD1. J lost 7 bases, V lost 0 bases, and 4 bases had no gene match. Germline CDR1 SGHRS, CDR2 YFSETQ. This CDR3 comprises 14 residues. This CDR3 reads CASSLGQGEQPQHF. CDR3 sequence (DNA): TGCGCCAGCAGCTTGGGACAGGGAGAACAGCCCCAGCATTTT.

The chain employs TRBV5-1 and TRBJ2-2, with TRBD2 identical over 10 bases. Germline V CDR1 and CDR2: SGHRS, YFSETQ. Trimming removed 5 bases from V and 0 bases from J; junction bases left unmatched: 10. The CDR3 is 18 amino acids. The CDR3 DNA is TGCGCCAGCAGTTTCGGGAGCGGGGGGGCGTCGAACACCGGGGAGCTGTTTTTT. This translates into CASSFGSGGASNTGELFF.

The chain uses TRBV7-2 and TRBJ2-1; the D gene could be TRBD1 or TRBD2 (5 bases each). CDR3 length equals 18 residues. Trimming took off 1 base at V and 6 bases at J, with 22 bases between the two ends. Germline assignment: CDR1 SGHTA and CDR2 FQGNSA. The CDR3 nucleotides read TGTGCCAGCAGCTTAGTATTCGCTAGAGCCACTGGGGGCAATGAGCAGTTCTTC. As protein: CASSLVFARATGGNEQFF.

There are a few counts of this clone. CDR3 residues: CASSVTSGGGYTF. The CDR3, as DNA: TGTGCCAGCAGCGTAACCTCGGGAGGCGGCTACACCTTC. The rearrangement uses TRBV9 and TRBJ1-2; D ambiguous. Germline CDR1 reads SGDLS; CDR2 reads YYNGEE. The CDR3 length is 13 residues. The V gene lost 1 base and the J gene lost 8 bases, with 12 bases spanning the gap.

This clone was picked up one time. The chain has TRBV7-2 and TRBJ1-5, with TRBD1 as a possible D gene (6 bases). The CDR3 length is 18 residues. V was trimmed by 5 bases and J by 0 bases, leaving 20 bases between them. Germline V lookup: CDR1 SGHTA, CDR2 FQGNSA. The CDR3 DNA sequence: TGTGCCAGCAGCCTCTTTCCGACAGGCGTGTATAGCAATCAGCCCCAGCATTTT. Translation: CASSLFPTGVYSNQPQHF.